This TCR beta chain was captured in a study of T cells expressing NK-cell markers. Study-level background: The study drew TCR beta repertoires from sorted CD3+CD56+NKG2C+, CD3+CD56+NKG2C- and CD3+CD56-NKG2C+ T cells.

Points on this clonotype: No antigen is known for it.

The germline V gene encodes CDR1 SGHRS and CDR2 YFSETQ. The CDR3 totals 15 residues. The authors made TCR beta cDNA libraries by 5'RACE template switching. This switching added a universal primer site and UMIs. TCRdb reprocessed the 5' RACE reads and reports one entry per CDR3 protein, with no DNA. The listing contains about half a million distinct CDR3 sequences. Points from the study as a whole: NKG2C+ dominant clonotypes from several donors made up about 1.0-7.5% of CD8+ T cells. In a few donors, dominant clonotypes made up roughly 28.3-65% of CD3+CD56-NKG2C+ cells.

The sequence was obtained from a woman between 50 and 59 years old in good health. Sequences were obtained from blood T cells: a sorted CD56 or NKG2C T cell subset, CD4+ or CD8+ T cells, or bulk PBMC T cells (not recorded which). The chain joins TRBV5-1 to TRBJ1-2. CDR3: CASQKAGRVNYGYTF.